This T cell receptor beta chain derives from a study of neurological immune-mediated disorders. The CDR3 has 14 amino acids. Germline V gene lookup returns CDR1 SGHRS and CDR2 YFSETQ. V lost 1 base, J lost 4 bases, and 9 bases lay in between. Described time point: technical triplicate 1. TCRdb itself ran the 5' RACE reads through MiXCR, one entry per CDR3 protein. The profile shows about 36,000 distinct CDR3 sequences, roughly 11% of them singletons. This clonotype was counted ten times or more. Sequences were obtained from PBMCs. The chain couples TRBV5-1 to TRBJ2-1, with a tentative D call TRBD2 (6 bases). The source is a man in his sixties with HTLV-1-associated myelopathy (HAM/TSP). The CDR3 sequence is CASSLTGEYNEQFF. The CDR3 DNA follows: TGCGCCAGCAGCTTGACGGGGGAGTACAATGAGCAGTTCTTC.